The source of this T cell receptor beta chain is a study of neurological immune-mediated disorders. Study results and limitations: Expansion of TCR clones was greatest in HTLV-1-associated myelopathy and smallest in multiple sclerosis, where it fell below that of healthy controls. Expanded clones shared no identical CDR3 amino acid sequences across subjects, which suggested private TCR-beta repertoires in all groups.

Germline V gene data show CDR1 as DFQATT and CDR2 as SNEGSKA (reference sequence). The CDR3 is 14 amino acids. The germline V and J ends were trimmed by 1 base and 5 bases, with 14 bases remaining between them. Within the sample, this clonotype is medium-sized. Its antigen is currently unknown. The authors produced cDNA by 5'RACE using 10-nucleotide random UMIs. Each CDR3 protein is one row after TCRdb ran MiXCR on the 5' RACE reads. The repertoire includes 50,000 or so distinct CDR3 sequences, 3% to 4% of them detected once, and roughly 7% sits in the top ten. The unsorted libraries originated from 2 million PBMCs kept at -80 C.

The genes are TRBV20-1 and TRBJ2-5; TRBD2 might be the D (5 bases). The sample was PBMCs. The receptor was isolated from a woman in her fifties or sixties with multiple sclerosis. As DNA, the CDR3 is TGCAGTGCTAGAGGGGGTGAGGGCATGGAGACCCAGTACTTC. Protein: CSARGGEGMETQYF.